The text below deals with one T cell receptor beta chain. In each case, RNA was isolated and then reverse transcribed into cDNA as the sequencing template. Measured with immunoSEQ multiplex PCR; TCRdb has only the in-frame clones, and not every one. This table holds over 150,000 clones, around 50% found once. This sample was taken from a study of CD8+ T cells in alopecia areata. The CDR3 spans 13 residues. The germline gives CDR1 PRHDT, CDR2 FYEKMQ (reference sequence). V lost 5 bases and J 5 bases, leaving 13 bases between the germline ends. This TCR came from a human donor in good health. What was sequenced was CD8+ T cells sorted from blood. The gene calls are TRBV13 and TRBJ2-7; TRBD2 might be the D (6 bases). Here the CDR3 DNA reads TGTGCCAGCAGCCCCACTAGCTACCACGAGCAGTACTTC. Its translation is CASSPTSYHEQYF.